These T cell receptor beta chains were read from a single sample in a study of OX40 agonist ivuxolimab in advanced cancers. Profiling relied on immunoSEQ multiplex PCR, and the TCRdb table lists in-frame clones only, not all of them. The top ten clones hold roughly 8.1% of a sample with 45,000 to 60,000 clones, around nine tenths of them seen once. This material consisted of CD4+ or CD8+ T cells sorted from blood, taken in a trial of the OX40 agonist ivuxolimab. These receptors were collected from an adult with an advanced solid tumor such as melanoma, head and neck, liver or kidney cancer. Both conserved end residues are part of each CDR3. The D gene is left open where the match is weak. The size of a clone is reported for some rows only, either as once, few or many, or as a class for expanded clones.

abundance	d_gene	v_gene	j_gene	CDR3aa	CDR3nt
.	.	TRBV10-3	TRBJ1-2	CAISRGGEGYTF	TGTGCCATCAGTAGGGGGGGCGAAGGCTACACCTTC
once	TRBD1	TRBV27	TRBJ2-1	CASRSTGDSYNEQFF	TGTGCCAGCAGATCGACAGGGGACTCCTACAATGAGCAGTTCTTC
.	TRBD2	TRBV9	TRBJ2-7	CASSVGLAGGAYEQYF	TGTGCCAGCAGCGTAGGTTTAGCGGGAGGGGCCTACGAGCAGTACTTC
.	TRBD1	TRBV2	TRBJ1-1	CASSDGQANTEAFF	TGTGCCAGCAGTGATGGACAGGCGAACACTGAAGCTTTCTTT
.	TRBD2	TRBV5-1	TRBJ2-7	CASSLQGTSGRAAYEQYF	TGCGCCAGCAGCTTGCAGGGGACTAGCGGGAGGGCCGCCTACGAGCAGTACTTC
.	.	TRBV7-6	TRBJ1-4	CASSPNHLYEKLFF	TGTGCCAGCAGCCCTAACCACCTCTATGAAAAACTGTTTTTT
.	.	TRBV4-1	TRBJ2-7	CASSQVFIGGYEQYF	TGCGCCAGCAGCCAAGTTTTTATAGGGGGGTACGAGCAGTACTTC
.	TRBD1	TRBV5-1	TRBJ2-1	CASSRTGGGYNEQFF	TGCGCCAGCAGCCGGACAGGGGGCGGCTACAATGAGCAGTTCTTC
.	.	TRBV5-1	TRBJ1-2	CASSLGATGFGYGYTF	TGCGCCAGCAGCTTGGGGGCGACAGGTTTCGGCTATGGCTACACCTTC
.	TRBD1	TRBV18	TRBJ2-1	CASSPTQGDNEQFF	TGTGCCAGCTCACCAACGCAGGGGGATAATGAGCAGTTCTTC
.	.	TRBV5-1	TRBJ2-7	CASSLERSSYEQYF	TGCGCCAGCAGCTTGGAACGGAGCTCCTACGAGCAGTACTTC
.	TRBD2	TRBV5-1	TRBJ2-1	CASSGLAGAMEQFF	TGCGCCAGCAGCGGGCTAGCGGGAGCAATGGAGCAGTTCTTC
.	.	TRBV4-3	TRBJ1-5	CASSQDGLRGRPQHF	TGCGCCAGCAGCCAAGATGGACTCAGGGGAAGGCCCCAGCATTTT
.	.	TRBV7-3	TRBJ2-3	CASRVDAGQMGADTQYF	TGTGCCAGCAGGGTAGACGCGGGACAGATGGGTGCAGATACGCAGTATTTT
.	.	TRBV11-1	TRBJ2-7	CASSYRHTDSYEQYF	TGTGCCAGCAGTTACAGACATACGGATTCCTACGAGCAGTACTTC
.	TRBD2	TRBV6-6	TRBJ2-5	CASRVAGETQYF	TGTGCCAGCAGAGTAGCGGGAGAGACCCAGTACTTC
.	.	TRBV28	TRBJ2-3	CASSFNRQASTDTQYF	TGTGCCAGCAGTTTCAATAGGCAGGCTAGCACAGATACGCAGTATTTT
.	TRBD2	TRBV18	TRBJ2-3	CASSLLAGLRDTQYF	TGTGCCAGCTCGCTACTAGCGGGACTACGTGATACGCAGTATTTT
.	TRBD1	TRBV12-5	TRBJ1-2	CASGREAGGLYGYTF	TGTGCTAGTGGCAGGGAGGCAGGGGGCCTCTATGGCTACACCTTC
.	.	TRBV7-3	TRBJ1-2	CASGVGYGYTF	TGTGCCAGCGGTGTGGGCTATGGCTACACCTTC
.	TRBD1	TRBV7-6	TRBJ1-3	CASRNRDRGNTIYF	TGTGCCAGCAGAAACCGGGACAGGGGAAACACCATATATTTT
.	TRBD2	TRBV6-6	TRBJ2-5	CASSYSPAGGEETQYF	TGTGCCAGCAGTTACAGCCCAGCGGGAGGGGAAGAGACCCAGTACTTC
.	.	TRBV5-4	TRBJ2-2	CASSPGLMGELFF	TGTGCCAGCAGCCCGGGTCTTATGGGGGAGCTGTTTTTT